Below, 17 T cell receptor beta chains from the same sample are listed, as sequenced in a study of blood T cell repertoires in COVID-19. The method was immunoSEQ multiplex PCR; TCRdb's version includes in-frame clones alone and lacks a portion of them. The repertoire has 300,000 to 350,000 clones, roughly 85% of them found once; the top ten carry over 2%. What was sequenced was PBMCs or T cells enriched from blood (not recorded which). The receptors originated from a man between 25 and 39 years old who had recovered from COVID-19.

V and J are TRBV5-5 and TRBJ1-5, with 8 bases identical to TRBD1. Germline V gene lookup returns CDR1 SGHKS and CDR2 YYEKEE (reference sequence). With 0 bases clipped from V and 6 bases from J, the junction kept 5 bases outside the gene matches. This CDR3 is 15 amino acids long. This CDR3 reads CASSLVGTGLQPQHF. The CDR3 DNA sequence: TGTGCCAGCAGCTTGGTTGGGACAGGTCTTCAGCCCCAGCATTTT.

V usage is TRBV3-1 (or the pseudogene TRBV3-2) and J usage is TRBJ1-6; 9 bases are a match to TRBD1. J gave up 7 bases and V 6 bases, and 4 bases lay outside the gene matches. The CDR3 has 14 residues. The V gene's germline CDR1 is LGHDT and CDR2 YNNKEL (reference sequence). CDR3 coding DNA: TGTGCCAGCAGTACCGGGACAGGGAATTCACCCCTCCACTTT. This codes for CASSTGTGNSPLHF.

CDR3 DNA sequence: TGCAGCGTGCGACAGGCAAGCTCCTACGAGCAGTACTTC. It specifies CSVRQASSYEQYF. The genes are TRBV29-1 and TRBJ2-7; TRBD1 is a possible D gene (6 bases). V was pared by 6 bases and J by 0 bases, with 12 bases between. The CDR3 totals 13 residues. CDR1 and CDR2 from the germline V gene are SQVTM and ANQGSEA.

V gene TRBV21-1 combines with J gene TRBJ1-2; no DNA check was done on the table's D call, TRBD1. TRBV21-1 is annotated as a pseudogene. There are 17 residues in the CDR3. The CDR3 spells CASGKGTALPPVKGYTF. DNA of the CDR3: TGTGCCAGCGGGAAAGGGACAGCGCTTCCCCCTGTGAAAGGCTACACCTTC.

Details on this clone: The sample holds other DNA sequences that translate to the same CDR3. This rearrangement joins TRBV5-1 to TRBJ2-2; D possibly corresponds to TRBD1 (5 bases). Germline CDR1 is SGHRS and CDR2 is YFSETQ. Trimming shortened V by 2 bases and J by 1 base, and 9 bases separated the two germline ends. This CDR3 spans 15 amino acids. The CDR3 DNA reads as TGCGCCAGCAGCTTCGGTCAGGGGAACACCGGGGAGCTGTTTTTT. It is translated as CASSFGQGNTGELFF.

Only a few counts were recorded for this clone. The chain couples TRBV7-2 to TRBJ2-5; D uncertain. From germline, CDR1 is SGHTA and CDR2 FQGNSA. Trimming removed 1 base at V and 2 bases at J, with 11 bases between. This CDR3 contains 15 residues. CDR3 in amino acids: CASSLVPFNQETQYF. CDR3 nucleotides: TGTGCCAGCAGCTTAGTCCCCTTTAATCAAGAGACCCAGTACTTC.

CDR3 nucleotides: TGTGCCAGCAGTGACAGGGGTGAAATGAACACTGAAGCTTTCTTT. It is translated as CASSDRGEMNTEAFF. The V and J genes are TRBV6-1 and TRBJ1-1; the D gene is possibly TRBD1 (6 bases). The germline V gene has CDR1 MNHNS and CDR2 SASEGT. The CDR3 consists of 15 residues. V dropped 3 bases and J dropped 0 bases, with 11 bases sitting between them.

J is TRBJ1-4 and V is TRBV4-3; D remains unclear. The germline V and J ends were trimmed by 0 bases and 8 bases, with 13 bases remaining between them. The CDR3 spans 15 residues. Germline V CDR1 and CDR2: LGHNA, YSLEER. The CDR3 bases are TGCGCCAGCAGCCAAGAGGGGAGGGTCAGGGAAAAACTGTTTTTT. Translated, it gives CASSQEGRVREKLFF.

This sequence joins TRBV30 and TRBJ1-4; the D is unclear. The germline V and J ends were trimmed by 7 bases and 8 bases, with 20 bases remaining between them. The length of the CDR3 is 14 residues. Germline CDR1 and CDR2: GTSNPN and SVGIG (reference sequence). CDR3 amino acids: CAYLKTGFAEKLFF. CDR3 DNA: TGTGCCTACCTTAAGACTGGATTCGCGGAAAAACTGTTTTTT.

The V gene is TRBV7-3, the J gene TRBJ2-2; D perhaps matches TRBD2 (6 bases). The CDR3 spans 16 residues. V was trimmed by 6 bases and J by 5 bases, leaving 19 bases between them. Germline V gives CDR1 SGHTA, CDR2 FQGTGA. CDR3 loop: CASSPVSIRETGELFF. As DNA, the CDR3 is TGTGCCAGCAGTCCGGTTTCCATCCGGGAGACCGGGGAGCTGTTTTTT.

CDR3 amino acids: CASSLALAGGPDTQYF. The DNA for the CDR3 is TGTGCCAGCAGCTTGGCCCTAGCGGGGGGGCCAGATACGCAGTATTTT. The chain couples TRBV5-6 to TRBJ2-3; 12 nucleotides agree with TRBD2. The CDR3 consists of 16 residues. Trimming cost V 0 bases and J 4 bases; bases outside gene matches: 3. CDR1 is SGHDT and CDR2 is YYEEEE in the germline V gene. Complete variable domain (other parts from reference TRBV5-6 and TRBJ2-3): DAGVTQSPTHLIKTRGQQVTLRCSPKSGHDTVSWYQQALGQGPQFIFQYYEEEERQRGNFPDRFSGHQFPNYSSELNVNALLLGDSALYLCASSLALAGGPDTQYFGPGTRLTVL.

This chain joins TRBV13 and TRBJ2-2; TRBD1 agrees at 12 bases. Germline V lookup: CDR1 PRHDT, CDR2 FYEKMQ (reference sequence). This CDR3 comprises 17 residues. V lost 2 bases to trimming and J lost 6 bases; unmatched junction nucleotides: 7. The CDR3 region has the DNA TGTGCCAGCAGCTTATTCCGGGACAGGGGGCTATCCGGGGAGCTGTTTTTT. Residues: CASSLFRDRGLSGELFF. Variable domain in full (rest from reference TRBV13 and TRBJ2-2): AAGVIQSPRHLIKEKRETATLKCYPIPRHDTVYWYQQGPGQDPQFLISFYEKMQSDKGSIPDRFSAQQFSDYHSELNMSSLELGDSALYFCASSLFRDRGLSGELFFGEGSRLTVL.

This chain connects TRBV4-3 to TRBJ2-1; 12 bases fit TRBD2. The V gene end was trimmed by 1 base and the J gene end by 8 bases; junction bases not matched to a gene: 9. The CDR3 runs 17 residues. Per germline, CDR1 LGHNA and CDR2 YSLEER. CDR3 protein: CASSQGMASGGAYEQFF. The CDR3 DNA reads as TGCGCCAGCAGCCAAGGGATGGCTAGCGGGGGGGCATATGAGCAGTTCTTC.

This clone showed up many times. CDR3 protein: CASSTGSGGYTF. In DNA, the CDR3 is TGCGCCAGCAGTACAGGGTCAGGGGGCTACACCTTC. The chain couples TRBV5-1 to TRBJ1-2, with D possibly TRBD1 on 6 matching bases. V gave up 5 bases and J gave up 8 bases, with 13 bases separating them. CDR3 length: 12 residues. Germline CDR1 is SGHRS and CDR2 is YFSETQ.

The V and J genes are TRBV5-1 and TRBJ2-1, with D possibly being TRBD2 (7 bases). V lost 1 base and J 9 bases, leaving 20 bases between the germline ends. The CDR3 totals 16 residues. Germline CDR1 and CDR2: SGHRS and YFSETQ. CDR3 in amino acids: CASSLSEGGRGGEQFF. In DNA, the CDR3 is TGCGCCAGCAGCTTGTCGGAGGGGGGGCGTGGTGGTGAGCAGTTCTTC.

The chain joins TRBV5-1 to TRBJ1-2; 11 bases align to TRBD1. This CDR3 has 17 residues. Germline CDR1 is SGHRS and CDR2 is YFSETQ. J was trimmed by 3 bases and V by 4 bases; bases with no gene match: 11. Written as DNA, the CDR3 is TGCGCCAGCAGCAACGGTGGGACAGGGGGAGTTTACTATGGCTACACCTTC. Encoded protein: CASSNGGTGGVYYGYTF. Using reference TRBV5-1 and TRBJ1-2 for the parts outside the CDR3, the full variable domain is KAGVTQTPRYLIKTRGQQVTLSCSPISGHRSVSWYQQTPGQGLQFLFEYFSETQRNKGNFPGRFSGRQFSNSRSEMNVSTLELGDSALYLCASSNGGTGGVYYGYTFGSGTRLTVV.

The chain recombines TRBV6-6 with TRBJ2-7; 7 positions match TRBD2. Germline V gives CDR1 MNHNY, CDR2 SVGAGI (reference sequence). Germline trimming cut 7 bases from V and 2 bases from J; bases unmatched to any gene: 11. This CDR3 region has 15 residues. In DNA form, the CDR3 reads TGTGCCAGCAACGATATTAGCGGGCCCGCCTACGAGCAGTACTTC. Translation: CASNDISGPAYEQYF.